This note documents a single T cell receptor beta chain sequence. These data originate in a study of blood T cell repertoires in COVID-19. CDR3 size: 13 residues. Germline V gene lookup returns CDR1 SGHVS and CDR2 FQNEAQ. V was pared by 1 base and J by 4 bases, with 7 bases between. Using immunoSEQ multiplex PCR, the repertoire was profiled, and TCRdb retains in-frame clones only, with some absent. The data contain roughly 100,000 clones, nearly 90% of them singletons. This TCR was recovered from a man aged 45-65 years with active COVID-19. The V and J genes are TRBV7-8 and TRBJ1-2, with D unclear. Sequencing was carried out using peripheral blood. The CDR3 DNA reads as TGTGCCAGCAGCTTAGGAGGGATCTATGGCTACACCTTC. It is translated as CASSLGGIYGYTF.